These 21 T cell receptor beta chains were sequenced from one sample in a study of identifying expanded T cells in peripheral blood. The repertoire was sequenced with immunoSEQ multiplex PCR; TCRdb's copy has only in-frame clones and lacks some. The repertoire holds about 94,000 clones, roughly 86% seen once, with around 6% in the top ten. The sequenced sample was blood. Every receptor here comes from a person aged 18 to 70 in good health.

This rearrangement joins TRBV13 to TRBJ2-7; no clear D gene. V lost 5 bases and J lost 0, with 5 bases in between. Germline loops: CDR1 PRHDT, CDR2 FYEKMQ (reference sequence). CDR3 size: 12 residues. The CDR3 DNA is TGTGCCAGCAGCGAGAGCTCCTACGAGCAGTACTTC. Protein: CASSESSYEQYF.

The rearrangement joins TRBV9 to TRBJ2-1; TRBD1 matches 7 bases. The length of the CDR3 is 16 residues. CDR1 and CDR2 (germline): SGDLS, YYNGEE. The trim removed 3 bases at V and 4 bases at J, leaving 10 bases unmatched. CDR3 in DNA: TGTGCCAGCAGCGCCGACCTGAGGGACAGTTACAATGAGCAGTTCTTC. This gives the protein CASSADLRDSYNEQFF.

This chain joins TRBV4-1 and TRBJ1-1; TRBD1 matches at 7 bases. This CDR3 is built from 16 residues. CDR1 and CDR2 from the germline V gene are MGHRA and YSYEKL. After removal of 0 bases from V and 7 bases from J, the junction contained 11 bases not matched to a gene. CDR3 in amino acids: CASSQEFGQGVNEAFF. In nucleotides, the CDR3 is TGCGCCAGCAGCCAAGAATTCGGGCAGGGGGTTAATGAAGCTTTCTTT.

Written as DNA, the CDR3 is TGCAGCGTTGTATGGGTATACTGGGCCGGGACAACTAACTATGGCTACACCTTC. Its protein product is CSVVWVYWAGTTNYGYTF. This chain uses TRBV29-1 with TRBJ1-2, with D possibly being TRBD1 (6 bases). CDR3 length equals 18 residues. V shed 4 bases and J shed 0 bases, with 24 bases lying between them. The germline V gene has CDR1 SQVTM and CDR2 ANQGSEA.

The chain carries TRBV9 and TRBJ1-1; 7 bases agree with TRBD1. Germline assignment: CDR1 SGDLS and CDR2 YYNGEE. The ends lost 3 bases at V and 6 bases at J; junction bases unmatched: 11. The CDR3 length is 15 residues. DNA for the CDR3: TGTGCCAGCAGCGCTGGAAGACAGGGTTGGGCTGAAGCTTTCTTT. This translates into CASSAGRQGWAEAFF. The full variable domain, rest sourced from reference TRBV9 and TRBJ1-1, is DSGVTQTPKHLITATGQRVTLRCSPRSGDLSVYWYQQSLDQGLQFLIQYYNGEERAKGNILERFSAQQFPDLHSELNLSSLELGDSALYFCASSAGRQGWAEAFFGQGTRLTVV.

The rearrangement links TRBV5-1 to TRBJ1-1; D not certain. The CDR3 length is 14 residues. Deletions cut 0 bases from V and 6 bases from J, with 12 bases between. Per the germline V gene, CDR1 is SGHRS and CDR2 is YFSETQ. DNA for the CDR3: TGCGCCAGCAGCTTGGGCCCCGGGGAGCCTGAAGCTTTCTTT. Its protein is CASSLGPGEPEAFF.

The rearrangement uses TRBV19 and TRBJ1-1; D may be TRBD1 (6 bases). V lost 3 bases to trimming and J lost 1 base, with 9 bases between them. Per the germline V gene, CDR1 is LNHDA and CDR2 is SQIVND (reference sequence). This CDR3 is built from 14 residues. The CDR3: CASSMGGANTEAFF. CDR3 nucleotide sequence: TGTGCCAGTAGTATGGGGGGGGCGAACACTGAAGCTTTCTTT.

CDR3 bases: TGTGCCTGGACCCGAGGACAGGGGCAGTATAATTCACCCCTCCACTTT. It yields the protein CAWTRGQGQYNSPLHF. The J gene is TRBJ1-6, the V gene TRBV30, with 9 positions matching TRBD1. The length of the CDR3 is 16 residues. The germline V gene encodes CDR1 GTSNPN and CDR2 SVGIG (reference sequence). J was trimmed by 4 bases and V by 4 bases; bases with no gene match: 8.

The chain couples TRBV11-3 to TRBJ2-7; TRBD1 matches at 11 bases. The junction had 3 bases not matched to a gene; V was cut back by 4 bases and J by 4 bases. The CDR3 sequence is 14 residues long. Germline V CDR1 and CDR2: SGHNT, YENEEA. This CDR3 is CASSSGTGGYEQYF. The CDR3 DNA reads TGTGCCAGCAGCTCCGGGACAGGGGGTTACGAGCAGTACTTC. The full variable domain, its missing parts supplied by reference TRBV11-3 and TRBJ2-7, is EAGVVQSPRYKIIEKKQPVAFWCNPISGHNTLYWYLQNLGQGPELLIRYENEEAVDDSQLPKDRFSAERLKGVDSTLKIQPAELGDSAVYLCASSSGTGGYEQYFGPGTRLTVT.

This chain connects TRBV6-6 to TRBJ1-6, with D hard to call. Trimming stripped 0 bases from V and 5 bases from J, with 8 bases between. CDR3 size: 15 residues. Germline values: CDR1 MNHNY, CDR2 SVGAGI (reference sequence). CDR3 sequence: CASSYSGRDNSPLHF. For the CDR3, the DNA is TGTGCCAGCAGTTACTCGGGTCGGGATAATTCACCCCTCCACTTT.

The chain uses TRBV19 and TRBJ2-2; TRBD1 is a possible D gene (6 bases). V lost 2 bases, J lost 5 bases, and 12 bases lay in between. The CDR3 spans 15 residues. Germline CDR1 reads LNHDA; CDR2 reads SQIVND (reference sequence). In DNA, the CDR3 is TGTGCCAGTAGTATACAACAGGGTCGGACCGGGGAGCTGTTTTTT. This sequence encodes CASSIQQGRTGELFF.

The genes are TRBV29-1 and TRBJ1-2; 8 positions match TRBD1. The CDR3 has 12 residues. V dropped 7 bases and J dropped 6; count of bases not matched to a gene: 7. The V gene's germline CDR1 is SQVTM and CDR2 ANQGSEA. For the CDR3, the DNA is TGCAGCGACCGAATGACAGGGGATGGCTACACCTTC. Encoded protein: CSDRMTGDGYTF.

This clone was counted between two and nine times. The chain recombines TRBV6-5 with TRBJ2-7, with 9 positions matching TRBD1. Germline loops: CDR1 MNHEY, CDR2 SVGAGI. The CDR3 contains 14 residues. The V segment lost 4 bases and the J segment 1 base; nucleotides outside the gene matches: 2. The DNA for the CDR3 is TGTGCCAGCAGTTCCGGGACAGGGTCCTACGAGCAGTACTTC. This sequence encodes CASSSGTGSYEQYF.

The chain has TRBV2 and TRBJ1-1; no definite D call. The germline V gene has CDR1 SNHLY and CDR2 FYNNEI. There are 16 residues in the CDR3. V was shortened by 7 bases and J by 1 base, with 19 bases between the two germline ends. The CDR3 DNA follows: TGTGCCAGCAACTCCTGGACGGGCGAGGCGAACACTGAAGCTTTCTTT. It specifies CASNSWTGEANTEAFF.

V and J are TRBV5-1 and TRBJ2-6; TRBD1 agrees at 8 bases. The CDR3 runs to 18 residues. CDR1 and CDR2 (germline): SGHRS, YFSETQ. With 5 bases clipped from V and 0 bases from J, the junction kept 10 bases outside the gene matches. The chain's CDR3 is CASRPLGQENSGANVLTF. The CDR3 DNA sequence: TGCGCCAGCAGACCCCTGGGACAGGAGAACTCTGGGGCCAACGTCCTGACTTTC. Full variable domain (rest looked up from reference TRBV5-1 and TRBJ2-6): KAGVTQTPRYLIKTRGQQVTLSCSPISGHRSVSWYQQTPGQGLQFLFEYFSETQRNKGNFPGRFSGRQFSNSRSEMNVSTLELGDSALYLCASRPLGQENSGANVLTFGAGSRLTVL.

V is TRBV18 and J is TRBJ1-1; D remains unclear. The CDR3 is 15 amino acids. The germline CDR1 and CDR2 sequences are KGHSH and LQKENI. With 2 bases removed from V and 5 bases from J, the gap between germline ends came to 15 bases. Written as DNA, the CDR3 is TGTGCCAGCTCACCAACAGAAAGCCCGCGGACTGAAGCTTTCTTT. Protein sequence: CASSPTESPRTEAFF.

The chain is built from TRBV7-9 and TRBJ1-2; D call uncertain. V shed 5 bases and J shed 5 bases, with 15 bases lying between them. Germline V gene lookup returns CDR1 SEHNR and CDR2 FQNEAQ (reference sequence). The length of the CDR3 is 14 residues. The CDR3 bases are TGTGCCAGCAGCAAGACCGTAAAATCTTATGGCTACACCTTC. This encodes CASSKTVKSYGYTF. The full variable domain, rest sourced from reference TRBV7-9 and TRBJ1-2, is DTGVSQNPRHKITKRGQNVTFRCDPISEHNRLYWYRQTLGQGPEFLTYFQNEAQLEKSRLLSDRFSAERPKGSFSTLEIQRTEQGDSAMYLCASSKTVKSYGYTFGSGTRLTVV.

This clone was observed once. This rearrangement joins TRBV10-3 to TRBJ1-1, with D uncertain. CDR1 and CDR2 (germline): ENHRY, SYGVKD. The germline V and J ends were trimmed by 3 bases and 7 bases, with 12 bases remaining between them. This CDR3 spans 13 amino acids. CDR3 amino acids: CAISDSTPIEAFF. CDR3 sequence (DNA): TGTGCCATCAGTGACAGTACCCCAATTGAAGCTTTCTTT.

This clone appeared once. The genes are TRBV6-1 and TRBJ2-2, with 7 positions matching TRBD1. Germline V gives CDR1 MNHNS, CDR2 SASEGT. Unmatched junction bases numbered 12, after V lost 7 bases and J lost 7 bases. The CDR3 is 15 amino acids. CDR3: CASTRDRPEHGELFF. The CDR3 nucleotides read TGTGCCAGCACCAGGGACAGACCCGAACACGGGGAGCTGTTTTTT.

This clone was counted only a few times. V is TRBV19 and J is TRBJ1-1; TRBD1 might be the D (5 bases). The CDR3 consists of 15 residues. Germline V gene lookup returns CDR1 LNHDA and CDR2 SQIVND (reference sequence). The CDR3, as DNA: TGTGGACTTCTTGACAGTCAGGAGATGAACACTGAAGCTTTCTTT. Translating it yields CGLLDSQEMNTEAFF.

This clone was seen only once. The chain links TRBV30 to TRBJ2-7; no clear D. The CDR3 spans 13 residues. CDR1 is GTSNPN and CDR2 is SVGIG in the germline V gene (reference sequence). The ends were cut back, 2 bases at V and 6 bases at J, with 14 bases in the middle. This chain's CDR3 is CAWSQRSYGEQYF. In nucleotides, the CDR3 is TGTGCCTGGAGTCAAAGATCTTACGGCGAGCAGTACTTC.